The 9 T cell receptor beta chains below were found in one sample sequenced in a study of shared clonotypes between healthy human individuals (TCRdb year 2020). Library method: the immunoSEQ multiplex PCR assay. Here the immuneACCESS table is served through TCRdb, limited to in-frame sequences with V and J called. Missing clones are a known gap in these copies; in checked studies unresolved V genes cover under half, and the rest lacks a known reason. The sample table contains 2,500,000 or so clones; only one count was recorded for just under 95% of them. Jointly, the top ten make up 0.37% of the sample. The specimen sequenced was naive CD4+ T cells from PBMCs. The sample's cell subset or site, from its label and the paper: CD45RA+ positively selected. These receptors were collected from a man between 18 and 35 years old in good health. Some clones in this sample may be carry-over from other donors' samples.

V and J are TRBV11-1 and TRBJ1-1; a possible D gene is TRBD1 (5 bases). CDR3 size: 12 residues. The germline CDR1 and CDR2 sequences are SGHAT and FQDESV (reference sequence). Trimming cost V 5 bases and J 9 bases, with 13 bases left between them. CDR3 sequence reads: CASSPVSGQAFF. DNA for the CDR3: TGTGCCAGCAGCCCAGTCTCGGGGCAAGCTTTCTTT.

The CDR3 is CASSEAMGGNQPQHF. The CDR3 coding sequence is TGTGCCAGCAGTGAAGCGATGGGGGGCAATCAGCCCCAGCATTTT. The chain carries TRBV2 and TRBJ1-5; a weak D match, TRBD1 (5 bases). This CDR3 spans 15 amino acids. V lost 0 bases and J lost 2, with 8 bases in between. Germline V CDR1 and CDR2: SNHLY, FYNNEI.

J is TRBJ1-5 and V is TRBV19; D call uncertain. CDR1 and CDR2 from the germline V gene are LNHDA and SQIVND (reference sequence). V lost 7 bases, J lost 4 bases, and 11 bases lay in between. The CDR3 has 13 residues. DNA for the CDR3: TGTGCCAGTACCTCGTCACAGAATCAGCCCCAGCATTTT. Translation gives CASTSSQNQPQHF.

J is TRBJ2-3 and V is TRBV28; D assignment may be TRBD1 or TRBD2 (7 bases each). Trimming pared 10 bases from V and 6 bases from J, leaving 17 bases between. The CDR3 is 13 amino acids. In germline, CDR1 is MDHEN, CDR2 SYDVKM. CDR3 sequence: CANSYRGGDTQYF. The CDR3 DNA reads TGTGCCAACTCCTACAGGGGAGGGGATACGCAGTATTTT.

The rearrangement joins TRBV5-5 to TRBJ2-6, with 7 bases aligning to TRBD1. Trimming cost V 5 bases and J 5 bases; bases outside gene matches: 7. The CDR3 is 15 amino acids. Germline loops: CDR1 SGHKS, CDR2 YYEKEE (reference sequence). Here the CDR3 reads CASRGTELRANVLTF. The DNA of the CDR3 is TGTGCCAGCAGGGGGACAGAGTTGAGGGCCAACGTCCTGACTTTC.

With respect to this clone: The same CDR3 arises from other DNA sequences in this sample as well. This sequence joins TRBV7-3 and TRBJ2-3, with 11 bases matching TRBD2. The V segment lost 2 bases and the J segment 3 bases; nucleotides outside the gene matches: 1. The germline CDR1 and CDR2 sequences are SGHTA and FQGTGA. This CDR3 spans 15 amino acids. Written as DNA, the CDR3 is TGTGCCAGCAGCTTAGTAGCGGGAGGGACAGATACGCAGTATTTT. It translates to CASSLVAGGTDTQYF.

V and J are TRBV5-1 and TRBJ2-1, with 10 bases identical to TRBD1. CDR1 and CDR2 from the germline V gene are SGHRS and YFSETQ. After removal of 2 bases from V and 2 bases from J, the junction contained 1 base not matched to a gene. The CDR3 contains 15 residues. The DNA of the CDR3 is TGCGCCAGCAGCTTCGGACAGGGGGCCTACAATGAGCAGTTCTTC. Amino acids: CASSFGQGAYNEQFF.

This clone was counted once. V gene TRBV6-4 combines with J gene TRBJ2-5; D possibly corresponds to TRBD1 (5 bases). CDR1 is MRHNA, CDR2 SNTAGT, per germline. The V gene lost 5 bases and the J gene lost 5 bases, with 12 bases spanning the gap. The CDR3 covers 13 residues. Here the CDR3 reads CASSQRWGETQYF. CDR3 DNA: TGTGCCAGCAGTCAACGTTGGGGCGAGACCCAGTACTTC.

The chain recombines TRBV5-6 with TRBJ1-2, with D hard to call. With 2 bases removed from V and 4 bases from J, the gap between germline ends came to 15 bases. The CDR3 totals 15 residues. Per the germline V gene, CDR1 is SGHDT and CDR2 is YYEEEE. CDR3 protein: CASSFLSEEVYGYTF. The CDR3 coding sequence is TGTGCCAGCAGCTTCCTTTCCGAGGAAGTCTATGGCTACACCTTC.